This T cell receptor (beta chain) was found in a study of blood T cell repertoires in COVID-19. Study context: Samples representing acute and convalescent COVID-19 were sourced from the United States, Italy and Spain. PBMCs, B-cell-depleted T cells, or T cells were the source of the cDNA or gDNA that made up the material.

The CDR3 consists of 15 residues. V lost 0 bases to trimming and J lost 6 bases, with 15 bases between them. CDR1 and CDR2 from the germline V gene are SGDLS and YYNGEE. Original processing methods: Estimates of nucleated cell counts were drawn from the amplification of reference gene primers. TCRdb's table, derived via immunoSEQ multiplex PCR, lists solely in-frame clones and lacks some. V, J and clone size were drawn from that table, and D and trimming were deduced from the DNA. The table lists 160,000 or so clones, 85% of them singletons. The sequencing sample was made of peripheral blood. The chain couples TRBV9 to TRBJ1-2; D is unresolved. This receptor was identified in a man aged 40-50 years with acute or convalescent COVID-19. The chain's CDR3 is CASSVGGESSNGYTF. As DNA, the CDR3 is TGTGCCAGCAGCGTAGGCGGGGAAAGCAGCAATGGCTACACCTTC.